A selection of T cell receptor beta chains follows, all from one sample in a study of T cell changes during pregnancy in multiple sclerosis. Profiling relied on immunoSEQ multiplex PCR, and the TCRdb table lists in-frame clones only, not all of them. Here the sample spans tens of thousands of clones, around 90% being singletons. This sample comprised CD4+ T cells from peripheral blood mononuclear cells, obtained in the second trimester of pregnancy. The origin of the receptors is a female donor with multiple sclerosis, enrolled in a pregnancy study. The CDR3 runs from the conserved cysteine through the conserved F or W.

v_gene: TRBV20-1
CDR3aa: CSARHLIEQYF

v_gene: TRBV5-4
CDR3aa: CASSLTVSSYEQYF

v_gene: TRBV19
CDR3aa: CASSSTDRWNEKLFF

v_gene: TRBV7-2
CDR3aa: CAIPRTGGIRGGNIQYF

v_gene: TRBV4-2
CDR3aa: CASSLASGSGELFF

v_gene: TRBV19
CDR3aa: CASSQFPYEQYF

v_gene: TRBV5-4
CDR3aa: CASSLTENYGYTF

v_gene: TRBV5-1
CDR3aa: CASSLVAGGYEQFF

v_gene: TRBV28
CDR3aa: CASRSQGADTQYF

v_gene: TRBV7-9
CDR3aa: CASSLMLFLAGSQETQYF

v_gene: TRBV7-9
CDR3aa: CASSLPDTIYF

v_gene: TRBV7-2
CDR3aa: CASSLGTGGGNTIYF

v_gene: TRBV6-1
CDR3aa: CASRIAGGTDTQYF

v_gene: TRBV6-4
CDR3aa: CASSDSSPLGRGESPLHF

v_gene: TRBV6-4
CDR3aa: CASSDPTGGNEQFF

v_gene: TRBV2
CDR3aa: CATRGTYLAGELFF

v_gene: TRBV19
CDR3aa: CASSIHGDLEAFF

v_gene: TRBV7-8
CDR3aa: CASSRSGGYYTF

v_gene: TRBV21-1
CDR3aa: CASSYNKGRQGGDSSYEQYF

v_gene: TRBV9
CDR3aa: CASSVGQSSNQPQHF

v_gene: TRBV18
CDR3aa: CASSPPTRAYNEQFF

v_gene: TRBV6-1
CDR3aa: CASTLIQGRSDTQYF

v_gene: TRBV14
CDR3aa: CASSQERSGQYEKLFF

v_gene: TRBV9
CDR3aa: CASSVEQPYNEQFF

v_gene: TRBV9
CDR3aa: CASRTASGGGSEQFF

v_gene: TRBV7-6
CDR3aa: CASSLGQTQETQYF

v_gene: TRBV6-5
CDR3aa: CASSYFRDQPQHF

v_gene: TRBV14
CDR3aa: CASSQEAEFLPNYGYTF

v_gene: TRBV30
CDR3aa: CAWSVVAPKYGYTF

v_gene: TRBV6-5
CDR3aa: CASTPRVGNYGYTF

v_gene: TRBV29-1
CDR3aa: CSVASQGADQPQHF

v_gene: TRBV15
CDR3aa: CATSTRQGAIGNIQYF

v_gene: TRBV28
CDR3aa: CASSLDTSKWSTEAFF

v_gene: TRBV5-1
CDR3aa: CASTGQGLSEQYF

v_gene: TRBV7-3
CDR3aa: CASSRVITDTQYF

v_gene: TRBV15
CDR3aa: CATSRSGLLSNQPQHF

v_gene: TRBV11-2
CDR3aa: CASSLPPSGFSYEQYF

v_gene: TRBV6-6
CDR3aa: CASSYSSVEKLFF

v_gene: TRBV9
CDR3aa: CASSGTANTGELFF

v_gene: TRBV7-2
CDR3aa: CASRDRGVYQPQHF

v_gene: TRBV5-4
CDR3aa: CASSIQGNNSPLHF

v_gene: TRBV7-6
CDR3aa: CASSLVPGGRTDQPQHF

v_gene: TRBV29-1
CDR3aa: CSVVVAGLGYEQYF

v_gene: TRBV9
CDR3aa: CASSVSPGVGANVLTF

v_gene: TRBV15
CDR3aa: CATSRDLQVNTGELFF

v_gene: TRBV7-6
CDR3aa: CASSLRSGTGGATPRGELFF

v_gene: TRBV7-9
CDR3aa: CASSLGSGAQETQYF

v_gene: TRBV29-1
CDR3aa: CSVVKGSGYNEQFF